The 32 T cell receptor beta chains below all came from one sample that was sequenced in a study of blood T cell repertoires in COVID-19. Measured with immunoSEQ multiplex PCR; TCRdb has only the in-frame clones, and not every one. The sample includes about 130,000 clones, approximately 80% seen only once; the top ten take over 2.5%. Sequenced input: peripheral blood. Receptors were obtained from a woman of 80 years or more with acute or convalescent COVID-19.

This clone was picked up one time. The chain links TRBV2 to TRBJ2-1, with a weak D call TRBD1 (5 bases). The CDR3 loop spans 13 amino acids. Germline V gene data show CDR1 as SNHLY and CDR2 as FYNNEI. Trimming took off 4 bases at V and 8 bases at J, with 12 bases between the two ends. The CDR3 coding sequence is TGTGCCAGCAGTGTAGCCAGGGCAGATGAGCAGTTCTTC. Its protein is CASSVARADEQFF.

The CDR3 DNA reads TGTGCCAGCTCTTCTAAAGAAGCTTTCTTT. Its protein is CASSSKEAFF. The V call is TRBV18, the J call TRBJ1-1; D gene unclear. Germline V gene data show CDR1 as KGHSH and CDR2 as LQKENI. The CDR3 is made up of 10 amino acids. Trimming shortened V by 6 bases and J by 8 bases, and 7 bases separated the two germline ends.

This chain connects TRBV12-5 to TRBJ1-2; D is perhaps TRBD1 (6 bases). The germline gives CDR1 LGHNT, CDR2 FRNRAP. V was trimmed by 5 bases and J by 2 bases, leaving 9 bases between them. The CDR3 totals 13 residues. CDR3 DNA: TGTGCTAGTGGTACAGGGCTCAACTATGGCTACACCTTC. Protein: CASGTGLNYGYTF.

Here the CDR3 reads CSVSRDTGTAGYTF. CDR3 DNA: TGCAGCGTTTCTCGGGACACGGGAACGGCTGGCTACACCTTC. The gene calls are TRBV29-1 and TRBJ1-2; perhaps TRBD1 as D (6 bases). CDR3 size: 14 residues. V lost 5 bases and J 7 bases, leaving 20 bases between the germline ends. Germline CDR1 SQVTM, CDR2 ANQGSEA.

The chain links TRBV11-2 to TRBJ2-7; D remains unclear. The V and J ends lost 2 bases and 1 base respectively, with 9 bases between them. The CDR3 length is 14 residues. The V gene's germline CDR1 is SGHAT and CDR2 FQNNGV. CDR3 sequence (DNA): TGTGCCAGCAGCTTATTGTCCCCTTCCTACGAGCAGTACTTC. It codes for CASSLLSPSYEQYF.

This rearrangement joins TRBV5-6 to TRBJ2-2; TRBD2 matches 7 bases. The CDR3 loop spans 16 amino acids. Germline loops: CDR1 SGHDT, CDR2 YYEEEE. The J segment lost 3 bases and the V segment lost 1 base, leaving 6 bases of the junction unmatched. CDR3: CASSLMGSGDTGELFF. The CDR3 coding sequence is TGTGCCAGCAGCTTGATGGGGAGCGGGGACACCGGGGAGCTGTTTTTT. The variable domain in full, completed from reference TRBV5-6 and TRBJ2-2, reads DAGVTQSPTHLIKTRGQQVTLRCSPKSGHDTVSWYQQALGQGPQFIFQYYEEEERQRGNFPDRFSGHQFPNYSSELNVNALLLGDSALYLCASSLMGSGDTGELFFGEGSRLTVL.

In regard to this clone: Other nucleotide sequences in the sample specify the same CDR3. The chain links TRBV19 to TRBJ1-1; D gene ambiguous. CDR3 length: 13 residues. V was shortened by 1 base and J by 1 base, with 4 bases between the two germline ends. The germline CDR1 and CDR2 sequences are LNHDA and SQIVND (reference sequence). The CDR3: CASSIGRNTEAFF. In nucleotides, the CDR3 is TGTGCCAGTAGTATAGGCAGGAACACTGAAGCTTTCTTT.

V is TRBV7-9 and J is TRBJ2-3, with D possibly matching TRBD1 (5 bases). CDR1 and CDR2 from the germline V gene are SEHNR and FQNEAQ (reference sequence). The V end was cut by 5 bases, the J end by 1 base, with 13 bases between. The CDR3 runs 15 residues. CDR3: CASSRSREGTDTQYF. In DNA, the CDR3 is TGTGCCAGCAGCCGAAGCAGGGAAGGCACAGATACGCAGTATTTT.

V and J are TRBV24-1 and TRBJ1-4; D may be TRBD1 (5 bases). Trimming cost V 3 bases and J 1 base, with 8 bases left between them. This CDR3 has 15 residues. The germline CDR1 and CDR2 sequences are KGHDR and SFDVKD. CDR3 in amino acids: CATSDDDRTNEKLFF. DNA for the CDR3: TGTGCCACCAGTGATGACGACAGAACTAATGAAAAACTGTTTTTT.

The chain carries TRBV7-9 and TRBJ2-6; no definite D call. V was cut by 5 bases and J by 5 bases, with 10 bases left in between. The CDR3 length is 14 residues. CDR1 SEHNR and CDR2 FQNEAQ come from the germline V gene (reference sequence). The CDR3 sequence: CASSPEPRANVLTF. The CDR3 bases are TGTGCCAGCAGCCCGGAGCCTCGGGCCAACGTCCTGACTTTC. Filled out from reference TRBV7-9 and TRBJ2-6, the complete variable domain reads DTGVSQNPRHKITKRGQNVTFRCDPISEHNRLYWYRQTLGQGPEFLTYFQNEAQLEKSRLLSDRFSAERPKGSFSTLEIQRTEQGDSAMYLCASSPEPRANVLTFGAGSRLTVL.

J is TRBJ1-1 and V is TRBV6-6, with D possibly matching TRBD1 (5 bases). Deletions cut 2 bases from V and 6 bases from J, with 10 bases between. The CDR3 covers 13 residues. The germline gives CDR1 MNHNY, CDR2 SVGAGI (reference sequence). CDR3: CASSYGHPAEAFF. The CDR3 DNA reads as TGTGCCAGCAGTTACGGACACCCAGCTGAAGCTTTCTTT.

The chain uses TRBV9 and TRBJ2-5, with TRBD2 matching over 9 bases. The CDR3 consists of 16 residues. The ends lost 0 bases at V and 1 base at J; junction bases unmatched: 4. The germline V gene encodes CDR1 SGDLS and CDR2 YYNGEE. The CDR3 here is CASSVEETSGQETQYF. The DNA of the CDR3 is TGTGCCAGCAGCGTAGAGGAGACTAGCGGCCAAGAGACCCAGTACTTC.

The CDR3 region has the DNA TGCGCCAGCAGCTTAAGACAGGGGCCTAATGAAAAACTGTTTTTT. Translation: CASSLRQGPNEKLFF. The chain carries TRBV5-1 and TRBJ1-4; 8 positions agree with TRBD1. Trimming removed 2 bases from V and 3 bases from J; junction bases left unmatched: 3. Germline V gives CDR1 SGHRS, CDR2 YFSETQ. The CDR3 has 15 residues. Drawing the rest from reference TRBV5-1 and TRBJ1-4, the complete variable domain is KAGVTQTPRYLIKTRGQQVTLSCSPISGHRSVSWYQQTPGQGLQFLFEYFSETQRNKGNFPGRFSGRQFSNSRSEMNVSTLELGDSALYLCASSLRQGPNEKLFFGSGTQLSVL.

The chain employs TRBV6-5 and TRBJ2-2; 7 nucleotides line up with TRBD1. Per germline, CDR1 MNHEY and CDR2 SVGAGI. V was clipped by 6 bases and J by 0 bases; unmatched bases: 1. CDR3 length: 14 residues. The CDR3 DNA follows: TGTGCCAGCAGAGGGACAGCGAACACCGGGGAGCTGTTTTTT. This encodes CASRGTANTGELFF.

The CDR3 sequence is CASSPGGSGGGYGYTF. In DNA, the CDR3 is TGTGCCAGCAGCCCAGGGGGGTCAGGGGGCGGCTATGGCTACACCTTC. The chain combines TRBV5-4 with TRBJ1-2, with 8 bases matching TRBD1. Germline CDR1 and CDR2: SGHNT and YYREEE (reference sequence). Trimming took 4 bases from V and 4 from J; bases not matched to a gene: 12. This CDR3 comprises 16 residues.

The chain uses TRBV27 and TRBJ2-7; 8 bases map to TRBD2. CDR1 is MNHEY and CDR2 is SMNVEV in the germline V gene (reference sequence). This CDR3 is built from 14 residues. V lost 6 bases to trimming and J lost 9 bases; unmatched junction nucleotides: 13. The CDR3 sequence: CASSQPDKAGGQYF. Written as DNA, the CDR3 is TGTGCCAGCAGCCAACCGGACAAGGCGGGAGGGCAGTACTTC.

A few counts support this clone. CDR3 residues: CASSPRQGAPGKNIQYF. For the CDR3, the DNA is TGTGCCAGCAGCCCGAGACAGGGGGCGCCGGGTAAAAACATTCAGTACTTC. The chain links TRBV5-4 to TRBJ2-4; TRBD1 matches 10 bases. The CDR3 has 17 amino acids. Trimming at V came to 4 bases and at J to 4 bases, leaving 11 bases not matched to a gene. Per germline, CDR1 SGHNT and CDR2 YYREEE (reference sequence). Supplemented by reference TRBV5-4 and TRBJ2-4, the full variable domain reads ETGVTQSPTHLIKTRGQQVTLRCSSQSGHNTVSWYQQALGQGPQFIFQYYREEENGRGNFPPRFSGLQFPNYSSELNVNALELDDSALYLCASSPRQGAPGKNIQYFGAGTRLSVL.

The chain joins TRBV2 to TRBJ2-7; D ambiguous. The CDR3 is 12 amino acids. V shed 3 bases and J shed 9 bases, with 12 bases lying between them. Germline loops: CDR1 SNHLY, CDR2 FYNNEI. The CDR3 loop reads CASSETSRGQYF. CDR3 DNA: TGTGCCAGCAGTGAGACTTCTCGAGGGCAGTACTTC.

The V call is TRBV5-1, the J call TRBJ1-2, with a possible D match to TRBD1 (6 bases). Germline CDR1 SGHRS, CDR2 YFSETQ. V dropped 8 bases and J dropped 3 bases, with 11 bases sitting between them. This CDR3 is 12 amino acids long. CDR3 DNA: TGCGCCAGTAGAACAGGGCACTATGGCTACACCTTC. It translates to CASRTGHYGYTF.

This clone was recorded only once. V and J are TRBV24-1 and TRBJ2-3; 10 bases agree with TRBD2. There are 16 residues in the CDR3. Per the germline V gene, CDR1 is KGHDR and CDR2 is SFDVKD. V gave up 3 bases and J gave up 7 bases; unmatched junction bases: 9. CDR3 sequence (DNA): TGTGCCACCAGTGATACTAGCGGGGCCGGGAGGAATACGCAGTATTTT. Translated: CATSDTSGAGRNTQYF.

This clone came up once. The chain uses TRBV15 and TRBJ2-7; D possibly corresponds to TRBD2 (6 bases). CDR1 is LNHNV and CDR2 is YYDKDF in the germline V gene (reference sequence). The CDR3 length is 13 residues. Trimming pared 7 bases from V and 1 base from J, leaving 11 bases between. The CDR3 here is CATNEGTSYEQYF. CDR3 DNA sequence: TGTGCCACCAATGAGGGGACTTCCTACGAGCAGTACTTC. Full variable domain (outside the CDR3, taken from reference TRBV15 and TRBJ2-7): DAMVIQNPRYQVTQFGKPVTLSCSQTLNHNVMYWYQQKSSQAPKLLFHYYDKDFNNEADTPDNFQSRRPNTSFCFLDIRSPGLGDTAMYLCATNEGTSYEQYFGPGTRLTVT.

On this clone itself: Other DNA sequences within the sample encode an identical CDR3. The chain links TRBV5-1 to TRBJ2-3; TRBD2 aligns across 11 bases. J was trimmed by 0 bases and V by 4 bases; bases with no gene match: 4. This CDR3 comprises 16 residues. Germline values: CDR1 SGHRS, CDR2 YFSETQ. The CDR3 DNA reads as TGCGCCAGCAGCCTAGCGGGGGGCCCCAGCACAGATACGCAGTATTTT. This encodes CASSLAGGPSTDTQYF.

The CDR3 DNA is TGTGCCAGCAGCCAAGGACAGGGCGGCAATCAGCCCCAGCATTTT. Residues: CASSQGQGGNQPQHF. The V call is TRBV4-2, the J call TRBJ1-5, with TRBD1 identical over 7 bases. V shed 1 base and J 2 bases; nucleotides not matched to a gene: 2. The CDR3 is 15 amino acids. Looked up from germline, CDR1 is LGHNA and CDR2 is YNFKEQ.

The chain couples TRBV9 to TRBJ1-6; 10 bases match TRBD1. This CDR3 is 14 amino acids long. After removal of 4 bases from V and 7 bases from J, the junction contained 2 bases not matched to a gene. Germline assignment: CDR1 SGDLS and CDR2 YYNGEE. The CDR3 sequence is CASSLGQGNSPLHF. For the CDR3, the DNA is TGTGCCAGCAGCCTGGGACAGGGGAATTCACCCCTCCACTTT.

The J gene is TRBJ2-7, the V gene TRBV2; 12 nucleotides match TRBD2. Unmatched junction bases numbered 16, after V lost 5 bases and J lost 5 bases. The CDR3 totals 18 residues. Germline V gives CDR1 SNHLY, CDR2 FYNNEI. DNA for the CDR3: TGTGCCAGCAGTCAACTAGCGGGGGGTCACTATATCATCCACGAGCAGTACTTC. It yields the protein CASSQLAGGHYIIHEQYF.

V and J are TRBV10-1 and TRBJ1-1, with no clear D. The CDR3 runs 14 residues. In germline, CDR1 is WNHNN, CDR2 SYGVQD (reference sequence). V was trimmed by 8 bases and J by 1 base, leaving 14 bases between them. DNA of the CDR3: TGCGCCAGCCAGAACACCTCAGAGAACACTGAAGCTTTCTTT. The encoded protein is CASQNTSENTEAFF.

The chain couples TRBV5-5 to TRBJ1-4, with D maybe TRBD1 (5 bases). V was pared by 0 bases and J by 4 bases, with 13 bases between. The CDR3 has 16 residues. Germline V gene lookup returns CDR1 SGHKS and CDR2 YYEKEE (reference sequence). The CDR3 sequence: CASSLGLWGDNEKLFF. The CDR3 DNA reads TGTGCCAGCAGCTTGGGGCTTTGGGGGGATAATGAAAAACTGTTTTTT.

The J gene is TRBJ1-6, the V gene TRBV5-1; tentative D call: TRBD1 (5 bases). The V gene's germline CDR1 is SGHRS and CDR2 YFSETQ. The V gene lost 3 bases and the J gene lost 9 bases, with 13 bases spanning the gap. The CDR3 is 14 residues long. CDR3 sequence: CASSSIRGTSPLHF. The CDR3 bases are TGCGCCAGCAGCTCCATCCGGGGGACTTCACCCCTCCACTTT. Together with reference TRBV5-1 and TRBJ1-6, the CDR3 gives the full variable domain: KAGVTQTPRYLIKTRGQQVTLSCSPISGHRSVSWYQQTPGQGLQFLFEYFSETQRNKGNFPGRFSGRQFSNSRSEMNVSTLELGDSALYLCASSSIRGTSPLHFGNGTRLTVT.

V usage is TRBV7-2 and J usage is TRBJ1-4, with D perhaps matching TRBD1 (5 bases). Germline loops: CDR1 SGHTA, CDR2 FQGNSA. V lost 5 bases and J lost 8, with 15 bases in between. This CDR3 is 14 amino acids long. CDR3 in DNA: TGTGCCAGCAGCCTAAGCTCAACAGGCGAAAAACTGTTTTTT. Translation gives CASSLSSTGEKLFF.

The gene calls are TRBV6-5 and TRBJ2-2, with D unclear. The germline gives CDR1 MNHEY, CDR2 SVGAGI. There are 12 residues in the CDR3. V was shortened by 6 bases and J by 4 bases, with 6 bases between the two germline ends. The CDR3 region has the DNA TGTGCCAGCAGACCGAGCACCGGGGAGCTGTTTTTT. Residues: CASRPSTGELFF.

The chain recombines TRBV14 with TRBJ1-1; 7 bases match TRBD1. Trimming at V came to 0 bases and at J to 1 base, leaving 5 bases not matched to a gene. The CDR3 totals 16 residues. The germline V gene encodes CDR1 SGHDN and CDR2 FVKESK. This CDR3 is CASSQDHWTGNTEAFF. The CDR3 nucleotides read TGTGCCAGCAGCCAAGATCACTGGACAGGGAACACTGAAGCTTTCTTT.

The rearrangement joins TRBV6-1 to TRBJ1-2; possible D gene TRBD1, 6 bases. CDR3 length: 17 amino acids. V lost 3 bases and J lost 4, with 21 bases in between. Looked up from germline, CDR1 is MNHNS and CDR2 is SASEGT. CDR3 residues: CASSDPSLRGLIYGYTF. CDR3 DNA sequence: TGTGCCAGCAGTGACCCATCGCTCAGGGGCCTGATCTATGGCTACACCTTC.